This T cell receptor beta chain was sequenced in a study of graft-versus-host responses after intestinal transplantation. Study summary: Isolated intestinal, liver-intestinal, or multivisceral transplants had been given to the recipients. Induction using anti-thymocyte globulin, followed by tacrolimus and steroids for roughly 3 years, was given to all recipients.

Overall study findings and caveats: Recipient bone marrow held GvH clones, some seen earlier in ileum or blood. Individuals carrying graft-donor T cell macrochimerism showed high graft-versus-host to host-versus-graft clonal ratios in allografts.

To note about this clone: What it binds is not known.

Libraries were prepared by immunoSEQ multiplex PCR; TCRdb keeps only in-frame clonotypes and omits some of them. Among under 20,000 clones listed, 95% were seen once. V was cut by 3 bases and J by 10 bases, with 19 bases left in between. This CDR3 has 14 residues. Germline V gene lookup returns CDR1 SEHNR and CDR2 FQNEAQ (reference sequence). This specimen was PBMCs, taken 23 days after intestinal transplant. The receptor was derived from a human patient who received an intestinal transplant, so some T cells may come from the graft donor. The chain joins TRBV7-9 to TRBJ2-7; possible D gene TRBD2, 7 bases. The CDR3 sequence is CASSFRGGEGEQYF. Here the CDR3 DNA reads TGTGCCAGCAGCTTTCGTGGAGGGGAGGGGGAACAGTACTTC.